These 14 T cell receptor beta chains were sequenced from one sample in a study of shared clonotypes between healthy human individuals. Only in-frame clones appear in the TCRdb table, and some are missing; sequencing was by immunoSEQ multiplex PCR. The sample has 1.5 million to 2.5 million clones; around 96% are singletons. Terminally differentiated effector memory CD45RA+ cells were excluded from the naive CD8 cells, which were CD45RO-negative and positively selected for CCR7. Specimen: naive CD8+ T cells sorted from blood. These receptors all come from a man younger than 35 in good health.

The V gene is TRBV9, the J gene TRBJ2-3, with 7 bases that match TRBD1. This CDR3 is 15 amino acids long. Germline-derived CDR1 and CDR2 are SGDLS and YYNGEE. Trimming at V came to 0 bases and at J to 3 bases, leaving 4 bases not matched to a gene. CDR3 sequence reads: CASSVGQGRTDTQYF. CDR3 sequence (DNA): TGTGCCAGCAGCGTAGGACAGGGAAGGACAGATACGCAGTATTTT.

The V call is TRBV10-1, the J call TRBJ2-7; either TRBD1 or TRBD2 may fit D (5 bases each). Trimming stripped 0 bases from V and 4 bases from J, with 13 bases between. The germline CDR1 and CDR2 sequences are WNHNN and SYGVQD (reference sequence). This CDR3 is 15 amino acids long. CDR3 nucleotides: TGCGCCAGCAGTGAGTCGATAGGGGCGGGTTACGAGCAGTACTTC. Encoded protein: CASSESIGAGYEQYF.

This clone was seen only once. CDR3 residues: CTSSQVQPANFSNQPQHF. For the CDR3, the DNA is TGCACCAGCAGCCAAGTCCAACCCGCCAACTTTAGCAATCAGCCCCAGCATTTT. V is TRBV1 and J is TRBJ1-5. TRBV1 is tagged as a pseudogene. This CDR3 is 18 amino acids long.

The chain carries TRBV25-1 and TRBJ1-4, with 8 positions matching TRBD1. This CDR3 spans 14 amino acids. Germline values: CDR1 MGHDK, CDR2 SYGVNS. V gave up 2 bases and J gave up 6 bases; unmatched junction bases: 2. The CDR3 nucleotides are TGTGCCAGCAGTGAAGCAGGGGGCGATGAAAAACTGTTTTTT. It yields the protein CASSEAGGDEKLFF.

The chain employs TRBV9 and TRBJ2-1; 8 positions agree with TRBD2. The ends lost 3 bases at V and 2 bases at J; junction bases unmatched: 10. This CDR3 contains 17 residues. Germline loops: CDR1 SGDLS, CDR2 YYNGEE. The CDR3 here is CASSGISASGPYNEQFF. CDR3 in DNA: TGTGCCAGCAGCGGCATTTCGGCTAGCGGGCCCTACAATGAGCAGTTCTTC.

The chain links TRBV6-5 to TRBJ2-1; either TRBD1 or TRBD2 may supply D (5 bases each). Trimming shortened V by 2 bases and J by 9 bases, and 20 bases separated the two germline ends. The V gene's germline CDR1 is MNHEY and CDR2 SVGAGI. The length of the CDR3 is 16 residues. This CDR3 is CASSYLRDPARGEQFF. The CDR3, as DNA: TGTGCCAGCAGTTACCTTAGGGACCCAGCTCGGGGTGAGCAGTTCTTC.

The chain uses TRBV5-6 and TRBJ1-5, with D perhaps matching TRBD1 (6 bases). Germline V CDR1 and CDR2: SGHDT, YYEEEE. Trimming shortened V by 4 bases and J by 3 bases, and 14 bases separated the two germline ends. The CDR3 runs to 15 residues. The CDR3, as DNA: TGTGCCAGCAGCGAGGGGGGCACCTTCAATCAGCCCCAGCATTTT. It translates to CASSEGGTFNQPQHF. Looking up the rest from reference TRBV5-6 and TRBJ1-5 gives the full variable domain: DAGVTQSPTHLIKTRGQQVTLRCSPKSGHDTVSWYQQALGQGPQFIFQYYEEEERQRGNFPDRFSGHQFPNYSSELNVNALLLGDSALYLCASSEGGTFNQPQHFGDGTRLSIL.

The chain uses TRBV5-1 and TRBJ2-5; D is unresolved. This CDR3 has 15 amino acids. Trimming cost V 0 bases and J 5 bases, with 14 bases left between them. In germline, CDR1 is SGHRS, CDR2 YFSETQ. For the CDR3, the DNA is TGCGCCAGCAGCTTGGCTGAAGCGCCCGGGGAGACCCAGTACTTC. Its translation is CASSLAEAPGETQYF.

This chain links TRBV6-5 with TRBJ2-5, with D perhaps TRBD2 (5 bases). Germline V CDR1 and CDR2: MNHEY, SVGAGI. This CDR3 has 15 amino acids. Trimming removed 5 bases from V and 1 base from J, with 14 bases in between. The CDR3 sequence is CASSGEGGIQETQYF. The CDR3 bases are TGTGCCAGCAGTGGCGAGGGCGGTATCCAAGAGACCCAGTACTTC.

This chain uses TRBV9 with TRBJ2-7, with a tentative D call TRBD1 (5 bases). Trimming took off 4 bases at V and 1 base at J, with 9 bases between the two ends. Germline V CDR1 and CDR2: SGDLS, YYNGEE. This CDR3 is built from 13 residues. CDR3 residues: CASSTQDSYEQYF. The CDR3 nucleotides are TGTGCCAGCAGCACACAGGATTCCTACGAGCAGTACTTC. The full variable domain, in which reference TRBV9 and TRBJ2-7 provide the parts outside the CDR3, is DSGVTQTPKHLITATGQRVTLRCSPRSGDLSVYWYQQSLDQGLQFLIQYYNGEERAKGNILERFSAQQFPDLHSELNLSSLELGDSALYFCASSTQDSYEQYFGPGTRLTVT.

V gene TRBV30 combines with J gene TRBJ1-2, with TRBD1 matching 8 bases. The CDR3 is 15 residues long. V was pared by 0 bases and J by 3 bases, with 6 bases of the junction left unmatched. Germline V CDR1 and CDR2: GTSNPN, SVGIG (reference sequence). CDR3 DNA sequence: TGTGCCTGGAGTGTAGGGGCAGGGGGCCACTATGGCTACACCTTC. Amino acids: CAWSVGAGGHYGYTF.

The J gene is TRBJ2-2, the V gene TRBV5-1, with 11 positions matching TRBD2. The length of the CDR3 is 16 residues. The germline V gene has CDR1 SGHRS and CDR2 YFSETQ. V lost 4 bases, J lost 5 bases, and 7 bases stayed unmatched. This CDR3 is CASSELAGVNTGELFF. DNA for the CDR3: TGCGCCAGCAGCGAACTAGCGGGAGTTAATACCGGGGAGCTGTTTTTT. The full variable domain, with the rest looked up from reference TRBV5-1 and TRBJ2-2, is KAGVTQTPRYLIKTRGQQVTLSCSPISGHRSVSWYQQTPGQGLQFLFEYFSETQRNKGNFPGRFSGRQFSNSRSEMNVSTLELGDSALYLCASSELAGVNTGELFFGEGSRLTVL.

The chain joins TRBV10-1 to TRBJ2-1, with TRBD1 matching over 8 bases. CDR1 and CDR2 (germline): WNHNN, SYGVQD (reference sequence). V dropped 5 bases and J dropped 3; count of bases not matched to a gene: 12. The CDR3 covers 17 residues. CDR3 region: CASSPDRGPHYYNEQFF. The CDR3 DNA reads as TGCGCCAGCAGTCCAGACAGGGGACCCCACTACTACAATGAGCAGTTCTTC.

In its sample, this clone was seen once. In the same sample, other DNA sequences code for this CDR3. The rearrangement joins TRBV27 to TRBJ1-1, with D possibly matching TRBD1 (6 bases). Per the germline V gene, CDR1 is MNHEY and CDR2 is SMNVEV (reference sequence). This CDR3 contains 14 residues. V was pared by 3 bases and J by 5 bases, with 13 bases between. CDR3 DNA: TGTGCCAGCAGTTTTCTGGGAGGGGGGACTGAAGCTTTCTTT. Residues: CASSFLGGGTEAFF.